This T cell receptor beta chain was observed in a study of cytomegalovirus exposure and HLA in healthy donors. Turning to the study itself: As an earlier analysis found, 150 million to 200 million T cells yielded approximately 100 million unique TCR beta sequences. Points from the study as a whole: Specific recognition of CMV antigens was confirmed in vitro for a few chains (all CMV-associated). Sequences of the TCR beta chain were said to predict the HLA-A and HLA-B alleles of most subjects accurately.

Worth noting for this clone: The antigen is undetermined.

This CDR3 has 12 residues. V lost 0 bases and J lost 4, with 4 bases in between. Germline loops: CDR1 SGHRS, CDR2 YFSETQ. The study ran its PCR with 60 Vbeta and 13 Jbeta primers. The assay was immunoSEQ multiplex PCR, and TCRdb's table has in-frame clones only and misses some. The sample contains approximately 150,000 clones, about 60% of which appear only once. Sequenced material: PBMCs. This TCR was recovered from a woman aged 55-70 years in good health and CMV-seropositive. V usage is TRBV5-1 and J usage is TRBJ2-5; D is undetermined. The CDR3 sequence: CASSLELETQYF. The CDR3 DNA sequence: TGCGCCAGCAGCTTGGAACTAGAGACCCAGTACTTC.